Included here is one TCR beta chain sequence, with context. The antigen remains unidentified. By flow cytometry, patients selected for sequencing had shown an expansion of CD8+CD57+ cells. Severe acquired aplastic anemia was diagnosed in all patients. The template for TCR beta VDJ and CDR3 sequence profiling was genomic DNA. Each CDR3 protein is one row after TCRdb ran MiXCR on the reads. The table lists 200,000 to 300,000 distinct CDR3 sequences, approximately 45% of them singletons, with approximately 7.8% in the top ten. The data were obtained in a study of CD8+CD57+ T cells in acquired aplastic anemia. Across the whole study: Mean yield of DNA from sorted CD4+ and CD8+ cells was about 3.2 ug.

V dropped 2 bases and J dropped 8; count of bases not matched to a gene: 8. The CDR3 totals 16 residues. Per germline, CDR1 LNHDA and CDR2 SQIVND (reference sequence). Study outcomes and limitations: The CD8+ Simpson's diversity of patients and controls was not significantly different. Both patients and controls carried the same twenty-nine CD8+ CDR3 sequences.

This TCR was recovered from a human donor with aplastic anemia. Sample: sorted CD4+, CD8+, or CD8+CD57+ T cells (not recorded which) from PBMCs. The chain links TRBV19 to TRBJ1-6, with 8 bases aligning to TRBD1. The CDR3 spells CASSISPGTGYSPLHF. CDR3 DNA: TGTGCCAGTAGTATATCTCCGGGGACAGGTTATTCACCCCTCCACTTT.